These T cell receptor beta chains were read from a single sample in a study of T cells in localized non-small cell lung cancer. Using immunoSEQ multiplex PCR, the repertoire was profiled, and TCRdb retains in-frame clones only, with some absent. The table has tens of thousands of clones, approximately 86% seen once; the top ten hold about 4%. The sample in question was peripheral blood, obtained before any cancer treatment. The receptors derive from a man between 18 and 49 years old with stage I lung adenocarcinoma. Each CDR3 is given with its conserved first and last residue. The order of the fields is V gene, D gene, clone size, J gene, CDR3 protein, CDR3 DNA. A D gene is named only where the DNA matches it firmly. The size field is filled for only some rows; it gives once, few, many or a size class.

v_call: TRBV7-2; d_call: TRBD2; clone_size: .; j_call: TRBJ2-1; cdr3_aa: CASSLKSGGVSYNEQFF; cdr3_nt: TGTGCCAGCAGCTTAAAATCCGGGGGGGTCTCCTACAATGAGCAGTTCTTC
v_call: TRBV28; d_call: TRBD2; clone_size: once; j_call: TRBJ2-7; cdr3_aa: CASSSGTSGGVSYEQYF; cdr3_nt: TGTGCCAGCAGTTCCGGGACTAGCGGGGGGGTCTCCTACGAGCAGTACTTC
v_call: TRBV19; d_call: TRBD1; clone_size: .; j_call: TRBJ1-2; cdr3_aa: CASSPQGAKGYTF; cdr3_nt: TGTGCCAGTAGTCCGCAGGGGGCTAAGGGCTACACCTTC
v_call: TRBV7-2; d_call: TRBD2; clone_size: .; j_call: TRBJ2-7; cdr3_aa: CASSLRSSGIPNEQYF; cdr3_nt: TGTGCCAGCAGCTTAAGGTCTAGCGGGATACCTAACGAGCAGTACTTC
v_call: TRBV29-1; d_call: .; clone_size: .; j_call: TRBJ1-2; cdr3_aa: CSVEDPFNYGYTF; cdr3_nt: TGCAGCGTTGAAGATCCGTTCAACTATGGCTACACCTTC
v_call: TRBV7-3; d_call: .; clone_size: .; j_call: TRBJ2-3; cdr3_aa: CASSFDGGPADTQYF; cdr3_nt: TGTGCCAGCAGCTTCGACGGGGGGCCGGCAGATACGCAGTATTTT
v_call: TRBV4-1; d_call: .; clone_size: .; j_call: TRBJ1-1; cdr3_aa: CASSQVAAGDGTEAFF; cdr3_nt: TGCGCCAGCAGCCAAGTAGCCGCAGGGGACGGCACTGAAGCTTTCTTT
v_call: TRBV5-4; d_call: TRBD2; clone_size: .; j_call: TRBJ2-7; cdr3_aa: CASSRERGSSYEQYF; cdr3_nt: TGTGCCAGCAGCCGGGAGCGGGGGAGCTCCTACGAGCAGTACTTC
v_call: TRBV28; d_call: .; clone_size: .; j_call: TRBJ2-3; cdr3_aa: CASSLFGRVPDTQYF; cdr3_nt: TGTGCCAGCAGTTTATTCGGCAGGGTACCAGATACGCAGTATTTT
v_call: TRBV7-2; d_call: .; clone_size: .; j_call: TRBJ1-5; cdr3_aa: CASSLEGGSNQPQHF; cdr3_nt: TGTGCCAGCAGCTTAGAAGGGGGAAGCAATCAGCCCCAGCATTTT